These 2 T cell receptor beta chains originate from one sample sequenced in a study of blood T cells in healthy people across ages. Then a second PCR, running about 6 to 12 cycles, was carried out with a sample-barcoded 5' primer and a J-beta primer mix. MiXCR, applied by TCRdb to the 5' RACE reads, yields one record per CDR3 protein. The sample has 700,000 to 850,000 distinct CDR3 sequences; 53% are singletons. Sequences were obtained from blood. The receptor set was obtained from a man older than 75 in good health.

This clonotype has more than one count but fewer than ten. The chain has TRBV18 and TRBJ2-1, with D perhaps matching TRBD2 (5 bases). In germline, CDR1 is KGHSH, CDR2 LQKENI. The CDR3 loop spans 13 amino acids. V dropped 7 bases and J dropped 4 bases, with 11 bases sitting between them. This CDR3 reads CASCVAIYNEQFF. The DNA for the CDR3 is TGTGCCAGCTGTGTAGCGATATACAATGAGCAGTTCTTC.

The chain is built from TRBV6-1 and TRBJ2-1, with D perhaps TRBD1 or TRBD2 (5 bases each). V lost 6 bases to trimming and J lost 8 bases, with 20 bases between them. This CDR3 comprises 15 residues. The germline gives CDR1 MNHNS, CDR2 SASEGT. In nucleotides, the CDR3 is TGTGCCAGCAGGAAGTCCCTTATTCGGGGCGATGAGCAGTTCTTC. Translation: CASRKSLIRGDEQFF.